Below, 5 T cell receptor beta chains from the same sample are listed, as sequenced in a study of early T cells in non-severe SARS-CoV-2 infection. Using its own MiXCR run on the 5' RACE reads, TCRdb lists one record per CDR3 protein. The table includes roughly 75,000 distinct CDR3 sequences, approximately 10% detected once. Sequenced material: whole blood. The source is an adult who was a healthcare worker with PCR-confirmed SARS-CoV-2 infection or an uninfected control (not recorded which).

The chain is built from TRBV9 and TRBJ2-7; maybe TRBD1 (6 bases). The V end lost 0 bases, the J end lost 4 bases, and 14 bases lay between the germline ends. Germline assignment: CDR1 SGDLS and CDR2 YYNGEE. This CDR3 is built from 15 residues. The CDR3 loop is CASSVDGAGVYEQYF. The DNA of the CDR3 is TGTGCCAGCAGCGTAGATGGGGCAGGGGTGTACGAGCAGTACTTC. The variable domain in full, completed from reference TRBV9 and TRBJ2-7, reads DSGVTQTPKHLITATGQRVTLRCSPRSGDLSVYWYQQSLDQGLQFLIQYYNGEERAKGNILERFSAQQFPDLHSELNLSSLELGDSALYFCASSVDGAGVYEQYFGPGTRLTVT.

This clonotype was counted many times. J is TRBJ1-2 and V is TRBV7-6; TRBD1 might be the D (5 bases). In germline, CDR1 is SGHVS, CDR2 FNYEAQ. V was trimmed by 1 base and J by 8 bases, leaving 11 bases between them. The CDR3 is 13 amino acids. The CDR3 sequence is CASSLVGDGGYTF. As DNA, the CDR3 is TGTGCCAGCAGCTTAGTGGGGGACGGAGGCTACACCTTC.

V usage is TRBV9 and J usage is TRBJ2-3, with 7 nucleotides matching TRBD2. The germline gives CDR1 SGDLS, CDR2 YYNGEE. The CDR3 consists of 15 residues. The V and J ends lost 0 bases and 4 bases, in that order; junction bases with no gene match: 5. The CDR3 region is CASSVDAGEADTQYF. Here the CDR3 DNA reads TGTGCCAGCAGCGTAGATGCGGGGGAAGCAGATACGCAGTATTTT.

Only a few counts were recorded for this clonotype. The J gene is TRBJ1-1, the V gene TRBV20-1, with 7 bases lining up with TRBD1. V was pared by 6 bases and J by 0 bases, with 4 bases of the junction left unmatched. CDR3 length: 13 residues. CDR1 DFQATT and CDR2 SNEGSKA come from the germline V gene (reference sequence). The CDR3 reads CSATTGMNTEAFF. CDR3 bases: TGCAGTGCCACGACAGGGATGAACACTGAAGCTTTCTTT.

This clonotype was counted at least ten times. The rearrangement joins TRBV4-1 to TRBJ1-6; the D gene is possibly TRBD1 (6 bases). CDR1 MGHRA and CDR2 YSYEKL come from the germline V gene. This CDR3 has 17 amino acids. Trimming removed 0 bases at V and 6 bases at J, with 15 bases between. The CDR3 DNA follows: TGCGCCAGCAGCCAAGAAGACAGGAGGATCGGTAATTCACCCCTCCACTTT. Translating it yields CASSQEDRRIGNSPLHF.